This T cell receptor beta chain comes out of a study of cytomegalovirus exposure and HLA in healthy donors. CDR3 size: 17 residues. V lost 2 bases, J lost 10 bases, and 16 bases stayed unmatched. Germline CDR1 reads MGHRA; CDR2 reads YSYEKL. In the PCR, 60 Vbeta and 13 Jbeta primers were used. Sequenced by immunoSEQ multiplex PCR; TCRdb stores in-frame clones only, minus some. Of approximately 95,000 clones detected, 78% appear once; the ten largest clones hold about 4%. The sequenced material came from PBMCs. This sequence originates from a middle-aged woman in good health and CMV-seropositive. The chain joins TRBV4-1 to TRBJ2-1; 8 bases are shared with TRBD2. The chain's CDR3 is CASSQLYSGAGGGEQFF. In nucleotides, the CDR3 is TGCGCCAGCAGCCAACTTTACTCGGGGGCGGGAGGTGGGGAGCAGTTCTTC.